This T cell receptor beta chain is drawn from a study of PD-L1 blockade in urothelial cancer. The overall study: About 90% of the 29 patients were men with bladder-origin urothelial cancer.

Trimming removed 6 bases from V and 5 bases from J; junction bases left unmatched: 10. Looked up from germline, CDR1 is SGHTA and CDR2 is FQGNSA. The CDR3 is 16 amino acids. This clone was counted once. Its target is not known. Each patient gave between 1 and 8 samples of peripheral blood mononuclear cells, which were collected pretreatment and during treatment. Study observations and caveats: Below-median pretreatment blood TCR clonality predicted better survival.

TCRdb's table, derived via immunoSEQ multiplex PCR, lists solely in-frame clones and lacks some. The sample has about 25,000 clones, 84% seen once. V gene TRBV7-2 combines with J gene TRBJ2-1; TRBD1 aligns across 10 bases. The origin of this receptor is a man in his sixties or seventies with urothelial cancer. The sequencing used PBMCs, collected around atezolizumab (anti-PD-L1) treatment. The CDR3 sequence: CASSLVGGQGNNEQFF. CDR3 bases: TGTGCCAGCAGTCTAGTGGGGGGACAGGGGAACAATGAGCAGTTCTTC.